These 7 T cell receptor beta chains originate from one sample sequenced in a study of blood T cells in healthy people across ages. Next came a second PCR, run for roughly 6 to 11 cycles, which used a sample-barcoded 5' primer along with a J-beta primer mix. From the 5' RACE reads, TCRdb called clonotypes with MiXCR, one entry per CDR3 protein. The sample lists some 1.4 million distinct CDR3 sequences, approximately 40% occurring once. Sample: blood. The receptors derive from a woman aged 18-29 years in good health.

The rearrangement joins TRBV20-1 to TRBJ2-5; TRBD2 matches at 11 bases. The CDR3 is made up of 19 amino acids. The V and J ends lost 1 base and 11 bases, in that order; junction bases with no gene match: 24. Per the germline V gene, CDR1 is DFQATT and CDR2 is SNEGSKA (reference sequence). CDR3 amino acids: CSARAPGSYLAGGDDEQYF. In DNA, the CDR3 is TGCAGTGCTAGAGCTCCTGGGAGCTATCTAGCGGGAGGAGACGATGAGCAGTACTTC.

A few counts support this clonotype. CDR3 bases: TGCAGTGCTAGACGGACTAGCCTCACAGATACGCAGTATTTT. It specifies CSARRTSLTDTQYF. This sequence joins TRBV20-1 and TRBJ2-3; 8 positions agree with TRBD2. There are 14 residues in the CDR3. J was trimmed by 2 bases and V by 2 bases; bases with no gene match: 3. Germline CDR1 reads DFQATT; CDR2 reads SNEGSKA (reference sequence).

This clonotype was detected only a few times. The J gene is TRBJ2-7, the V gene TRBV6-5; TRBD1 agrees at 9 bases. With V trimmed by 3 bases and J by 2 bases, 8 bases remained unmatched. CDR1 and CDR2 from the germline V gene are MNHEY and SVGAGI. CDR3 size: 16 residues. The DNA of the CDR3 is TGTGCCAGCAGTTATTCCTCCGGGACAGGGACCTACGAGCAGTACTTC. Its translation: CASSYSSGTGTYEQYF.

This clonotype showed up just a few times. The rearrangement links TRBV20-1 to TRBJ1-6; no reliable D call. CDR3 length: 15 amino acids. Per the germline V gene, CDR1 is DFQATT and CDR2 is SNEGSKA (reference sequence). The V gene lost 3 bases and the J gene lost 4 bases, with 13 bases spanning the gap. The CDR3 loop reads CSARGPGGYNSPLHF. Here the CDR3 DNA reads TGCAGTGCTAGGGGCCCGGGCGGATATAATTCACCCCTCCACTTT.

The genes are TRBV24-1 and TRBJ2-2; 7 bases align to TRBD1. V lost 2 bases and J lost 7; bases outside the gene matches: 6. The CDR3 is made up of 15 amino acids. Germline loops: CDR1 KGHDR, CDR2 SFDVKD. CDR3 region: CATSDSTGFDGELFF. The DNA for the CDR3 is TGTGCCACCAGTGATTCGACAGGGTTCGACGGGGAGCTGTTTTTT.

V gene TRBV6-2 or TRBV6-3 combines with J gene TRBJ1-1, with 7 bases that match TRBD1. The V gene's germline CDR1 is MNHEY and CDR2 SVGEGT. J gave up 10 bases and V 0 bases, and 2 bases lay outside the gene matches. The CDR3 runs to 12 residues. The CDR3 spells CASSYSTGIAFF. CDR3 DNA sequence: TGTGCCAGCAGTTACTCGACAGGGATAGCTTTCTTT.

This clonotype has more than one count but fewer than ten. The rearrangement uses TRBV30 and TRBJ1-2; D may be TRBD1 (6 bases). The V end lost 4 bases, the J end lost 1 base, and 22 bases lay between the germline ends. CDR1 is GTSNPN, CDR2 SVGIG, per germline (reference sequence). The length of the CDR3 is 17 residues. The CDR3 nucleotides are TGTGCCTGGACCGGGGATAGAACAGGACAGAATAACTATGGCTACACCTTC. Its protein is CAWTGDRTGQNNYGYTF.